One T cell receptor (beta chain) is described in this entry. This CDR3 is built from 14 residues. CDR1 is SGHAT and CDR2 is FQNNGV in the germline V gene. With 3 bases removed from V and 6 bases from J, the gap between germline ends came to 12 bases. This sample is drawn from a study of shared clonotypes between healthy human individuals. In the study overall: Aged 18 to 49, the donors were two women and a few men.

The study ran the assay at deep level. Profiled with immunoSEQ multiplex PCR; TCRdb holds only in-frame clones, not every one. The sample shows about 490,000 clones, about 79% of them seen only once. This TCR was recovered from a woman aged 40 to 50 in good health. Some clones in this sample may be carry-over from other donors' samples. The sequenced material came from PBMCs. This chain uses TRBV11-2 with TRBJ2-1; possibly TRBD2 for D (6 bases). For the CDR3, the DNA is TGTGCCAGCAGCTTCCTCGCGGGACTCAATGAGCAGTTCTTC. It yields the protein CASSFLAGLNEQFF.